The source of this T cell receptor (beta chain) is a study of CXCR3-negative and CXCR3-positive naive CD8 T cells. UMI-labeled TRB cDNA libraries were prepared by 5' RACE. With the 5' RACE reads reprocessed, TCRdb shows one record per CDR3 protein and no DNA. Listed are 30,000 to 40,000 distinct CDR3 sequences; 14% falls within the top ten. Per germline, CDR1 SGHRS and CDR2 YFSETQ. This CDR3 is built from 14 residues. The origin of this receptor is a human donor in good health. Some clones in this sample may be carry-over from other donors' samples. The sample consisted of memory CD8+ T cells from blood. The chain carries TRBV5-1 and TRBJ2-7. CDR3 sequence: CASSSSQGSYEQYF.